This TCR beta chain was profiled in a study of shared clonotypes between healthy human individuals. The assay ran at deep level. TCRdb's table, derived via immunoSEQ multiplex PCR, lists solely in-frame clones and lacks some. Among 1.5 million to 2.5 million clones, approximately 94% were seen once, and the ten largest hold 0.9% to 1.5%. Whole-study findings and limits: Sorted-subset sequencing was shown by rarefaction to be incomplete despite large depth.

Germline assignment: CDR1 SGHRS and CDR2 YFSETQ. The CDR3 contains 16 residues. Trimming shortened V by 0 bases and J by 4 bases, and 17 bases separated the two germline ends. Comments on this clone: Antigen unknown.

Naive-designated CD8 cells lacked CD45RO, were positively enriched for CCR7, and omitted terminally differentiated effector memory CD45RA+ cells. The material sequenced was naive CD8+ T cells sorted from blood. This TCR was recovered from a man younger than 35 in good health. The V and J genes are TRBV5-1 and TRBJ2-7; D is unresolved. The CDR3 is CASSLGVLDFGYEQYF. The DNA for the CDR3 is TGCGCCAGCAGCTTGGGGGTCCTAGATTTCGGGTACGAGCAGTACTTC.